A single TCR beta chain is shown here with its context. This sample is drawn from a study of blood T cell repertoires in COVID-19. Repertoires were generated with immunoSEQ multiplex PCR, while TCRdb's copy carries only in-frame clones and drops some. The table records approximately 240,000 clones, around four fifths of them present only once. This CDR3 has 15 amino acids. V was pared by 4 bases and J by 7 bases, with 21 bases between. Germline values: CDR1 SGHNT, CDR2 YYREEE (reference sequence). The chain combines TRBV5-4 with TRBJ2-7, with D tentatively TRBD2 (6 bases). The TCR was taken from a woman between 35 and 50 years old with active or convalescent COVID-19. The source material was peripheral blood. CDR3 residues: CASSLKGGTLGEQYF. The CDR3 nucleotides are TGTGCCAGCAGCCTTAAGGGTGGGACTCTAGGAGAGCAGTACTTC.